The following is a T cell receptor beta chain sequence with its context. This entry is derived from a study of shared clonotypes between healthy human individuals. V gave up 2 bases and J gave up 2 bases, with 6 bases separating them. From germline, CDR1 is SGHAT and CDR2 FQNNGV. This CDR3 region has 14 residues. Positively selected for CCR7, the CD45RO-negative cells used as naive CD8 cells excluded terminally differentiated effector memory CD45RA+ cells. Produced via immunoSEQ multiplex PCR; TCRdb's table is partial and in-frame only. The sample comprises approximately 1.9 million clones, just over 90% of which are singletons, and less than 2% rests with the top ten.

The chain employs TRBV11-2 and TRBJ2-2; D is ambiguous. The sequence was obtained from a man aged 18 to 29 in good health. Some clones in this sample may be carry-over from other donors' samples. Sequencing was done on a sample of naive CD8+ T cells from PBMCs. CDR3 DNA sequence: TGTGCCAGCAGCTTATTTGGAAACACCGGGGAGCTGTTTTTT. As protein: CASSLFGNTGELFF.